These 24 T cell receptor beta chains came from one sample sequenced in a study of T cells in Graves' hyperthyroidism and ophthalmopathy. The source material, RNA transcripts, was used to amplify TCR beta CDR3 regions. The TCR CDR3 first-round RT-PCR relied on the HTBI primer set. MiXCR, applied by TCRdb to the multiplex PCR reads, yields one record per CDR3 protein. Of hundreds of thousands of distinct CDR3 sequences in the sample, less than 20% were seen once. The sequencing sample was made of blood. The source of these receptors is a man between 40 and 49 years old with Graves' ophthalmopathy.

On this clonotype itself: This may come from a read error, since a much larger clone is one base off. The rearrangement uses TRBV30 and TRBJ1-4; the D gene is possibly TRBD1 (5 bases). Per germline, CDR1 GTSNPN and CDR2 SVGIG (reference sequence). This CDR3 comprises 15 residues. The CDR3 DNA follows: TGTGCCCGGAGTCTCACGGGGAGGGGTAATGAAAAACTGTTTTTT. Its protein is CARSLTGRGNEKLFF. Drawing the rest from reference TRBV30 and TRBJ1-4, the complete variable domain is SQTIHQWPATLVQPVGSPLSLECTVEGTSNPNLYWYRQAAGRGLQLLFYSVGIGQISSEVPQNLSASRPQDRQFILSSKKLLLSDSGFYLCARSLTGRGNEKLFFGSGTQLSVL.

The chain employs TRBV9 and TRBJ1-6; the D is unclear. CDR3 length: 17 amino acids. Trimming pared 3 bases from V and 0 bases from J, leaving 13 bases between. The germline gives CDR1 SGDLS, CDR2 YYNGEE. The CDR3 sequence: CASSADPAGSYNSPLHF. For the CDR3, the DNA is TGTGCCAGCAGCGCGGATCCCGCGGGCTCCTATAATTCACCCCTCCACTTT.

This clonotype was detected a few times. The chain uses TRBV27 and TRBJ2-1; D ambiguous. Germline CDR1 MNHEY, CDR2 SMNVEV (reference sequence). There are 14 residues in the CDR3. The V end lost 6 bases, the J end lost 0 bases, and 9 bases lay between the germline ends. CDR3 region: CASSPRRSYNEQFF. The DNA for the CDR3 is TGTGCCAGCAGCCCTCGCCGCTCCTACAATGAGCAGTTCTTC.

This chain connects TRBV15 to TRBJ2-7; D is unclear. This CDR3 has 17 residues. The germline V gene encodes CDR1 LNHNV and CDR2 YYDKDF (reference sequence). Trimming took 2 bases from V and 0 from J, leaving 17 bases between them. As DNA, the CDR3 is TGTGCCACCAGCAGACCGTCCGGAGACAAAAACTCCTACGAGCAGTACTTC. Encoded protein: CATSRPSGDKNSYEQYF.

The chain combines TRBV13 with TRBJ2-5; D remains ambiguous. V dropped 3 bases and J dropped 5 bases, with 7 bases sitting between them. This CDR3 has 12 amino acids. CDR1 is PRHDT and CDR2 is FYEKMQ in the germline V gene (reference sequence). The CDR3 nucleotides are TGTGCCAGCAGCTTTGGTCGGGAGACCCAGTACTTC. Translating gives CASSFGRETQYF.

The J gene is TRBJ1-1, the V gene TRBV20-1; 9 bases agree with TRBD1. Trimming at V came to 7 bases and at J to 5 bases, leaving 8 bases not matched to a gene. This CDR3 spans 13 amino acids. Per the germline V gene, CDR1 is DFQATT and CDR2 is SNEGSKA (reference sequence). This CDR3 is CSVRQGVKTEAFF. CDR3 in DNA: TGCAGTGTTCGACAGGGGGTTAAGACTGAAGCTTTCTTT.

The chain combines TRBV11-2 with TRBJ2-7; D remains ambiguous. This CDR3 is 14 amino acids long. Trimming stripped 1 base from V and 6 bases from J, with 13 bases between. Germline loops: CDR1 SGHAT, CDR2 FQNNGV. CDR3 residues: CASSLVDNLPEQYF. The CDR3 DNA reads TGTGCCAGCAGCTTAGTGGATAATTTACCCGAGCAGTACTTC. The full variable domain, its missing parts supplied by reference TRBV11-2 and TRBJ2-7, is EAGVAQSPRYKIIEKRQSVAFWCNPISGHATLYWYQQILGQGPKLLIQFQNNGVVDDSQLPKDRFSAERLKGVDSTLKIQPAKLEDSAVYLCASSLVDNLPEQYFGPGTRLTVT.

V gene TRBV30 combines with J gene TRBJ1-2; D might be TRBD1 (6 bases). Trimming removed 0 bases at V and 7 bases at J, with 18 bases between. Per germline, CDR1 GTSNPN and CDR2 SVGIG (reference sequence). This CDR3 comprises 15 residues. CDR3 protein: CAWSVSSRRGLGYTF. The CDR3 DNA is TGTGCCTGGAGTGTATCGTCGCGCAGGGGCCTTGGCTACACCTTC.

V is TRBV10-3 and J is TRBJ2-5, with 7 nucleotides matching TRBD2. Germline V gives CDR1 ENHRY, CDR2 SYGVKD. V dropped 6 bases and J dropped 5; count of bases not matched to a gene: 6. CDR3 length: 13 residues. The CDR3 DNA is TGTGCCATCAGAGAGGTGGGGGGGGAGACCCAGTACTTC. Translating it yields CAIREVGGETQYF.

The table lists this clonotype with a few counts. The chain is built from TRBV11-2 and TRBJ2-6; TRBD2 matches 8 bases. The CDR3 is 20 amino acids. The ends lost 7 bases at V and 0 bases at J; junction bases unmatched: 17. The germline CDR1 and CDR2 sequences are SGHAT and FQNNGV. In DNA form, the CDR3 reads TGTGCCAGCATCCCCCCCTACGGGCTAGCGGGCCCCTCTGGGGCCAACGTCCTGACTTTC. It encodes CASIPPYGLAGPSGANVLTF.

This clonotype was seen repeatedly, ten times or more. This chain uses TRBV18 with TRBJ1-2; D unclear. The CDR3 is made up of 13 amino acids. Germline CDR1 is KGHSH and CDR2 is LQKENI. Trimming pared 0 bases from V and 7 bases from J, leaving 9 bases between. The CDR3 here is CASSPPEVRGYTF. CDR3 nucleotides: TGTGCCAGCTCACCACCGGAGGTCCGTGGCTACACCTTC.

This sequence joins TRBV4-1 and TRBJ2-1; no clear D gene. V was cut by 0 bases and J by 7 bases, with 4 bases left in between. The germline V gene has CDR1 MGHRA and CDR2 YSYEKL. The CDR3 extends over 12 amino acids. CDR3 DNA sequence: TGCGCCAGCAGCCAAGAAACGAATGAGCAGTTCTTC. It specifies CASSQETNEQFF.

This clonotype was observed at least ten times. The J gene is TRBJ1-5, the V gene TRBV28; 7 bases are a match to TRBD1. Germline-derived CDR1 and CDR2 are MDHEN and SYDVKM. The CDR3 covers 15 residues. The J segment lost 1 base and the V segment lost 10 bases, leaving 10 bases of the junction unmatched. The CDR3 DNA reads TGTGCCACCACACGTTCGACAGGGAGCAATCAGCCCCAGCATTTT. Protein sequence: CATTRSTGSNQPQHF.

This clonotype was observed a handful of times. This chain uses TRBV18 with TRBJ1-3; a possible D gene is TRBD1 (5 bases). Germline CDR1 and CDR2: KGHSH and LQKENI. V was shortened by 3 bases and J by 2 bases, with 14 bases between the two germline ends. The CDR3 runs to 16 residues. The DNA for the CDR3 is TGTGCCAGCTCACCGTCTGATTCAGGGACTGGAAACACCATATATTTT. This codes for CASSPSDSGTGNTIYF.

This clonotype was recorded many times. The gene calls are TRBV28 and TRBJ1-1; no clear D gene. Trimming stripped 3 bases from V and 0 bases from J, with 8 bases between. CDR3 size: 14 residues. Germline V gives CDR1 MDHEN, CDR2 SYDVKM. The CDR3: CASSLIPVNTEAFF. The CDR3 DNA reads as TGTGCCAGCAGTTTGATCCCAGTGAACACTGAAGCTTTCTTT.

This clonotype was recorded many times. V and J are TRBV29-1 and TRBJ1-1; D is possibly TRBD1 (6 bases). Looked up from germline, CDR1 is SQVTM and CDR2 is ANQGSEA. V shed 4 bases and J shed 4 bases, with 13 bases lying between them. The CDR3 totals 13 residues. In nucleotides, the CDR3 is TGCAGCGTTGGTCCGGGACAAAGCACTGAAGCTTTCTTT. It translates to CSVGPGQSTEAFF.

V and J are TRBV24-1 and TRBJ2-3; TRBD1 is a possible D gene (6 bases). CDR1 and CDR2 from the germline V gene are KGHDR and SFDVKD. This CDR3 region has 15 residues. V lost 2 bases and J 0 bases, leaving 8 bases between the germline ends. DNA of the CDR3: TGTGCCACCAGTGATTCGAGGGGGAGCACAGATACGCAGTATTTT. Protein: CATSDSRGSTDTQYF.

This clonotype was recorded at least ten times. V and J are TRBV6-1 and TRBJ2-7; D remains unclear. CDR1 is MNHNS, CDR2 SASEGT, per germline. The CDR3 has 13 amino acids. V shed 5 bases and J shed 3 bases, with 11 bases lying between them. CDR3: CASSTIPIYEQYF. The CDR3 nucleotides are TGTGCCAGCAGTACTATACCTATCTACGAGCAGTACTTC.

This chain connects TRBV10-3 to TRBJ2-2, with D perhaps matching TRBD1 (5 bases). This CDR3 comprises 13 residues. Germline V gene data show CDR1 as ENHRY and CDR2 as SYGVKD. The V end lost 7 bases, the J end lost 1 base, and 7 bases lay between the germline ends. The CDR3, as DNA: TGTGCCATCAAAGACAGGAACACCGGGGAGCTGTTTTTT. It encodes CAIKDRNTGELFF.

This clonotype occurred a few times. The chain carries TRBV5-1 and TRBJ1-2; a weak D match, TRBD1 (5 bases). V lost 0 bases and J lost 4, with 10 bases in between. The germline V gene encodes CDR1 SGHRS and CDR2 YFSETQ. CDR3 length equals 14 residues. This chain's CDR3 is CASSLDGDLYGYTF. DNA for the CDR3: TGCGCCAGCAGCTTGGACGGGGACCTCTATGGCTACACCTTC.

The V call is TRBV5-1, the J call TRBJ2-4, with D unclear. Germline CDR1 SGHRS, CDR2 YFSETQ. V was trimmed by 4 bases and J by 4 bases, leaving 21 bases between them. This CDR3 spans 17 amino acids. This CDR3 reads CASSTTPTGGVKNIQYF. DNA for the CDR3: TGCGCCAGCAGCACGACCCCTACGGGCGGTGTAAAAAACATTCAGTACTTC.

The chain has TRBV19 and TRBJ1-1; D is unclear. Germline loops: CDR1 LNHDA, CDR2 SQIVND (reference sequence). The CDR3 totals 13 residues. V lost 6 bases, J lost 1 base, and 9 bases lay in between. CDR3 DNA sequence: TGTGCCAGTAGGCCCCGGGAGAACACTGAAGCTTTCTTT. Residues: CASRPRENTEAFF.

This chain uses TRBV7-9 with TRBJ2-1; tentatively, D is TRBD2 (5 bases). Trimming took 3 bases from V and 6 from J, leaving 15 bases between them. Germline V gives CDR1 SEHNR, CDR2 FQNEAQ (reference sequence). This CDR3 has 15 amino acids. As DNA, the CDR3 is TGTGCCAGCAGCTTCGAAAAACCTCGGGGCAATGAGCAGTTCTTC. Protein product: CASSFEKPRGNEQFF.

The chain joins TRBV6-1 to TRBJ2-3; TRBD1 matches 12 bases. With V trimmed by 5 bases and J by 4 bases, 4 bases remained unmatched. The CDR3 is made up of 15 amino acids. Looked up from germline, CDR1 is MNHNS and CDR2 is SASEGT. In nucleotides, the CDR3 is TGTGCCAGCAGTTTGGGACAGGGGGCCCCAGATACGCAGTATTTT. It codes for CASSLGQGAPDTQYF.